These 20 T cell receptor beta chains came from one sample sequenced in a study of blood T cell repertoires in COVID-19. The protocol was immunoSEQ multiplex PCR, while the TCRdb copy is restricted to in-frame clones and leaves out a portion. The data show about 210,000 clones, 90% to 95% seen once. Sequenced material: peripheral blood. The receptors come from a man under 40 with acute or convalescent COVID-19.

V gene TRBV5-1 combines with J gene TRBJ2-7; 13 bases fit TRBD2. Germline V gives CDR1 SGHRS, CDR2 YFSETQ. The CDR3 extends over 15 amino acids. V gave up 3 bases and J gave up 7 bases; unmatched junction bases: 7. CDR3 in amino acids: CASSSTSGGAEEQYF. The CDR3 DNA reads TGCGCCAGCAGCTCCACTAGCGGGGGGGCGGAGGAGCAGTACTTC.

This clone was picked up a small number of times. The CDR3 nucleotides read TGCGCCAGCAGCCAACCAGCGGGCCGGAACACCGGGGAGCTGTTTTTT. Translated, it gives CASSQPAGRNTGELFF. J is TRBJ2-2 and V is TRBV4-1; possibly TRBD2 for D (6 bases). The germline V gene has CDR1 MGHRA and CDR2 YSYEKL. V was cut by 2 bases and J by 1 base, with 11 bases left in between. This CDR3 contains 16 residues.

The chain links TRBV6-1 to TRBJ2-2, with a tentative D call TRBD1 (6 bases). V was trimmed by 2 bases and J by 5 bases, leaving 15 bases between them. There are 16 residues in the CDR3. Germline V gene data show CDR1 as MNHNS and CDR2 as SASEGT. CDR3 sequence reads: CASSEKRQGLTGELFF. CDR3 nucleotides: TGTGCCAGCAGTGAAAAGAGGCAGGGGCTTACCGGGGAGCTGTTTTTT.

CDR3: CATSRVDTGELFF. Here the CDR3 DNA reads TGCGCCACCTCCCGGGTCGACACCGGGGAGCTGTTTTTT. V gene TRBV10-1 combines with J gene TRBJ2-2; D remains unclear. Germline CDR1 WNHNN, CDR2 SYGVQD (reference sequence). The length of the CDR3 is 13 residues. Trimming cost V 10 bases and J 3 bases, with 12 bases left between them.

This chain connects TRBV9 to TRBJ2-5; possible D gene TRBD1, 6 bases. The CDR3 loop spans 14 amino acids. Germline V lookup: CDR1 SGDLS, CDR2 YYNGEE. Deletions cut 0 bases from V and 4 bases from J, with 10 bases between. CDR3 sequence: CASSVGGLVETQYF. Here the CDR3 DNA reads TGTGCCAGCAGCGTAGGGGGGCTGGTAGAGACCCAGTACTTC. Looking up the rest from reference TRBV9 and TRBJ2-5 gives the full variable domain: DSGVTQTPKHLITATGQRVTLRCSPRSGDLSVYWYQQSLDQGLQFLIQYYNGEERAKGNILERFSAQQFPDLHSELNLSSLELGDSALYFCASSVGGLVETQYFGPGTRLLVL.

CDR3 amino acids: CASSDSQGATAQHF. CDR3 DNA: TGTGCCAGCAGTGATTCACAGGGAGCCACGGCCCAGCATTTT. This chain uses TRBV25-1 with TRBJ1-5, with D possibly matching TRBD1 (6 bases). Germline lookup yields CDR1 MGHDK and CDR2 SYGVNS. The CDR3 covers 14 residues. Trimming pared 3 bases from V and 11 bases from J, leaving 17 bases between.

This sequence joins TRBV27 and TRBJ1-1; D gene unclear. CDR1 and CDR2 (germline): MNHEY, SMNVEV (reference sequence). This CDR3 is built from 14 residues. Trimming removed 0 bases from V and 9 bases from J, with 14 bases in between. The CDR3 coding sequence is TGTGCCAGCAGTTTATCTGTGGACTTCCACCAAGCTTTCTTT. Translated, it gives CASSLSVDFHQAFF.

The CDR3 DNA reads as TGTGCCAGTAGTTCGCGGTCGTCTGTCGAGCAGTACTTC. This gives the protein CASSSRSSVEQYF. The chain carries TRBV19 and TRBJ2-7, with D unresolved. The CDR3 spans 13 residues. V lost 5 bases and J 6 bases, leaving 14 bases between the germline ends. CDR1 LNHDA and CDR2 SQIVND come from the germline V gene (reference sequence).

The chain uses TRBV7-2 and TRBJ1-2; 7 bases match TRBD1. The CDR3 totals 15 residues. Looked up from germline, CDR1 is SGHTA and CDR2 is FQGNSA. V shed 4 bases, J shed 3 bases, and the junction held 8 bases outside the gene matches. The CDR3 loop is CASSSYRGADYGYTF. In DNA, the CDR3 is TGTGCCAGCAGCTCCTACAGGGGCGCGGACTATGGCTACACCTTC.

The V gene is TRBV28, the J gene TRBJ1-6, with a possible D match to TRBD1 (6 bases). Trimming pared 2 bases from V and 0 bases from J, leaving 23 bases between. The CDR3 loop spans 21 amino acids. CDR1 MDHEN and CDR2 SYDVKM come from the germline V gene. CDR3 amino acids: CASSLPSDRDFSFSYNSPLHF. The CDR3 DNA reads as TGTGCCAGCAGTTTACCCTCGGACAGAGACTTCTCCTTCTCCTATAATTCACCCCTCCACTTT.

The genes are TRBV7-9 and TRBJ2-1; possible D gene TRBD1, 6 bases. Between the trimmed V and J ends, which lost 5 bases and 6 bases, there was a span of 14 bases. The CDR3 extends over 14 amino acids. CDR1 is SEHNR and CDR2 is FQNEAQ in the germline V gene (reference sequence). The CDR3 loop is CASSPWTELNEQFF. In DNA, the CDR3 is TGTGCCAGCAGCCCGTGGACAGAGCTCAATGAGCAGTTCTTC.

The V and J genes are TRBV18 and TRBJ1-5; possible D gene TRBD1, 5 bases. The CDR3 has 17 residues. The germline V gene has CDR1 KGHSH and CDR2 LQKENI. V was cut by 3 bases and J by 2 bases, with 17 bases left in between. The CDR3 reads CASSPLRGNDGNQPQHF. CDR3 in DNA: TGTGCCAGCTCACCGCTTCGGGGGAATGATGGCAATCAGCCCCAGCATTTT.

The chain employs TRBV19 and TRBJ1-1, with D perhaps TRBD1 (5 bases). The CDR3 has 15 residues. Between the trimmed V and J ends, which lost 3 bases and 5 bases, there was a span of 16 bases. Germline V lookup: CDR1 LNHDA, CDR2 SQIVND (reference sequence). The CDR3 DNA is TGTGCCAGTAGTATGGGGCCAGGTGGGGGGACTGAAGCTTTCTTT. This encodes CASSMGPGGGTEAFF. Variable domain in full (rest from reference TRBV19 and TRBJ1-1): DGGITQSPKYLFRKEGQNVTLSCEQNLNHDAMYWYRQDPGQGLRLIYYSQIVNDFQKGDIAEGYSVSREKKESFPLTVTSAQKNPTAFYLCASSMGPGGGTEAFFGQGTRLTVV.

The CDR3 is CASSPRDIKPVTDTQYF. The CDR3 nucleotides are TGTGCCAGCAGTCCTCGGGACATCAAGCCGGTAACAGATACGCAGTATTTT. J is TRBJ2-3 and V is TRBV2; possibly TRBD1 for D (6 bases). Trimming took off 5 bases at V and 3 bases at J, with 21 bases between the two ends. The CDR3 is 17 amino acids. CDR1 and CDR2 (germline): SNHLY, FYNNEI.

The V and J genes are TRBV6-1 and TRBJ1-1; TRBD1 is a possible D gene (6 bases). The CDR3 sequence is 16 residues long. Trimming took 3 bases from V and 1 from J, leaving 15 bases between them. Germline values: CDR1 MNHNS, CDR2 SASEGT. CDR3 protein: CASSDTGTVGNTEAFF. The CDR3 region has the DNA TGTGCCAGCAGTGATACAGGGACGGTGGGGAACACTGAAGCTTTCTTT.

A single count supports this clone. The chain uses TRBV5-1 and TRBJ2-1, with D perhaps TRBD1 (6 bases). V gave up 0 bases and J gave up 10 bases, with 8 bases separating them. From germline, CDR1 is SGHRS and CDR2 YFSETQ. The CDR3 length is 12 residues. The CDR3, as DNA: TGCGCCAGCAGCTTGGAGGGACACGAGCAGTTCTTC. It is translated as CASSLEGHEQFF.

This chain uses TRBV7-2 with TRBJ2-7; 8 nucleotides line up with TRBD1. V lost 5 bases, J lost 0 bases, and 3 bases stayed unmatched. Per germline, CDR1 SGHTA and CDR2 FQGNSA. CDR3 length equals 14 residues. For the CDR3, the DNA is TGTGCCAGCAGCCGGGACAGGAGCTCCTACGAGCAGTACTTC. Protein product: CASSRDRSSYEQYF.

The J gene is TRBJ1-2, the V gene TRBV10-3; perhaps TRBD1 as D (6 bases). Germline V gene data show CDR1 as ENHRY and CDR2 as SYGVKD. The CDR3 sequence is 12 residues long. The germline V and J ends were trimmed by 11 bases and 8 bases, with 18 bases remaining between them. CDR3 DNA: TGTGCCTCAGGGGCAGGCTCCAAGGGCTACACCTTC. This gives the protein CASGAGSKGYTF.

The chain employs TRBV28 and TRBJ1-1; D gene unclear. Germline assignment: CDR1 MDHEN and CDR2 SYDVKM. The V end lost 6 bases, the J end lost 0 bases, and 8 bases lay between the germline ends. The CDR3 has 13 amino acids. CDR3 DNA sequence: TGTGCCAGCAGCCGTAATTTGAACACTGAAGCTTTCTTT. Its protein is CASSRNLNTEAFF. The entire variable domain, with the rest obtained from reference TRBV28 and TRBJ1-1, is as follows: DVKVTQSSRYLVKRTGEKVFLECVQDMDHENMFWYRQDPGLGLRLIYFSYDVKMKEKGDIPEGYSVSREKKERFSLILESASTNQTSMYLCASSRNLNTEAFFGQGTRLTVV.

The chain is built from TRBV6-1 and TRBJ1-3; D not certain. V dropped 0 bases and J dropped 0 bases, with 9 bases sitting between them. Germline CDR1 MNHNS, CDR2 SASEGT. This CDR3 spans 16 amino acids. The CDR3 here is CASSEAGPISGNTIYF. The CDR3 DNA reads TGTGCCAGCAGTGAAGCTGGGCCGATCTCTGGAAACACCATATATTTT.